This T cell receptor beta chain was profiled in a study of siplizumab effects on memory and regulatory T cells. Study results and limitations: The average Treg-derived proportion among mappable alloreactive CD4+ clones was 55% to 75% with siplizumab versus under 35% in controls.

Researchers maintained the mixed lymphocyte reaction cells in coculture at 37°C for six to seven days. Assayed TCR templates numbered about 10^5 for each sample. The data were produced by immunoSEQ multiplex PCR, yet TCRdb's version contains in-frame clones alone and is incomplete. This sample yields 10,000 or so clones, of which around 45% are seen a single time; around 35% belongs to the top ten. With regard to this clone: What it recognizes is unknown.

CDR1 is SEHNR and CDR2 is FQNEAQ in the germline V gene (reference sequence). The CDR3 consists of 15 residues. V lost 5 bases and J 0 bases, leaving 11 bases between the germline ends. This TCR derives from a human donor in good health; the cells came from an allogeneic mixed lymphocyte reaction. Some clones in this sample may be carry-over from other donors' samples. The chain links TRBV7-9 to TRBJ1-5; no reliable D call. Sequenced input: CFSE-low (dividing) CD8+ T cells sorted from an allogeneic mixed lymphocyte reaction. CDR3 bases: TGTGCCAGCAGCCCTGACCCGTATAGCAATCAGCCCCAGCATTTT. Residues: CASSPDPYSNQPQHF. Supplemented by reference TRBV7-9 and TRBJ1-5, the full variable domain reads DTGVSQNPRHKITKRGQNVTFRCDPISEHNRLYWYRQTLGQGPEFLTYFQNEAQLEKSRLLSDRFSAERPKGSFSTLEIQRTEQGDSAMYLCASSPDPYSNQPQHFGDGTRLSIL.